A selection of T cell receptor beta chains follows, all from one sample in a study of T-cell memory formation after mild COVID-19. TCRdb passed the 5' RACE reads through MiXCR, listing each CDR3 protein once. The sample contains 350,000 to 500,000 distinct CDR3 sequences, about 19% of which appear only once. Sample: PBMCs or a T cell subset sorted from them (not recorded which). The receptors originated from an adult woman who had mild COVID-19 (a few samples of this study predate the infection). Cell type and time point are not known. Both conserved end residues are part of each CDR3. The order of the fields is V gene, CDR3 protein.

V: TRBV12-3/TRBV12-4; CDR3: CASSKGQGYNEQFF
V: TRBV10-2; CDR3: CASSGVHYQETQYF
V: TRBV6-1; CDR3: CASRKLAGGTPSTDTQYF
V: TRBV12-3/TRBV12-4; CDR3: CASSPPGTGRNEQFF
V: TRBV7-2; CDR3: CASSLGTSGGAYQETQYF
V: TRBV7-7; CDR3: CASSPLAGTGGVEQFF
V: TRBV11-2; CDR3: CASSLDSAGYEQFF
V: TRBV6-5; CDR3: CASSWQGLTNTGELFF
V: TRBV7-2; CDR3: CASSSVDGGTFYGYTF
V: TRBV6-5; CDR3: CASSYVPSGVAGANVLTF
V: TRBV20-1; CDR3: CSARDTRHPGANVLTF
V: TRBV11-3; CDR3: CASSPSGSTETQYF
V: TRBV6-6; CDR3: CASSPDRGRNTIYF
V: TRBV5-1; CDR3: CASSRAGTSGGETQYF
V: TRBV10-3; CDR3: CASRQGTTDTQYF
V: TRBV7-8; CDR3: CASSLIQGALMNTEAFF
V: TRBV12-3/TRBV12-4; CDR3: CASSLSPAAGRAQHF
V: TRBV5-5; CDR3: CASSLDRVVAYNEQFF
V: TRBV15; CDR3: CATSRVSGELFF
V: TRBV20-1; CDR3: CSARRGNSYGTEAFF
V: TRBV12-3/TRBV12-4; CDR3: CASSAGQGPNTEAFF
V: TRBV6-5; CDR3: CASSYRTPRGGLLSHTEAFF
V: TRBV7-9; CDR3: CASSPGTGGPGYNEQFF
V: TRBV5-1; CDR3: CASSGGGPSGHQETQYF
V: TRBV24-1; CDR3: CATSDPGTGHYEQYF
V: TRBV5-5; CDR3: CASSPSGVNYEQYF
V: TRBV9; CDR3: CASSVQGSGANVLTF
V: TRBV24-1; CDR3: CATSDRRDGNQPQHF
V: TRBV12-3/TRBV12-4; CDR3: CASSGGTASDTQYF